These 9 T cell receptor beta chains were sequenced from one sample in a study of Ad26.COV2.S vaccination and SARS-CoV-2 variants. Data came from immunoSEQ multiplex PCR; TCRdb stores just in-frame clones and leaves some out. The repertoire holds around 400,000 clones, with about 80% as singletons. As to treatment: 15 to 20 received Ad26.COV2.S at low or high dose, single or two shots; 5 received placebo; per-sample allocation not given. Sampling happened 63 days after the first vaccine or placebo injection. The sequencing used peripheral blood, collected in a trial of Ad26.COV2.S vaccine versus placebo. All receptors come from a person aged 18-60 years who received the Ad26.COV2.S COVID-19 vaccine or a placebo.

V usage is TRBV6-5 and J usage is TRBJ2-3; TRBD2 agrees at 8 bases. Losses at the gene ends were 4 bases for V and 0 bases for J; bases not matched to a gene: 3. Germline-derived CDR1 and CDR2 are MNHEY and SVGAGI. This CDR3 is 15 amino acids long. The CDR3 coding sequence is TGTGCCAGCAGTTCCTGGACTAGCAGCACAGATACGCAGTATTTT. Amino acids: CASSSWTSSTDTQYF.

This clone was recorded a few times. Within the sample, other DNA sequences also encode this same CDR3. This rearrangement joins TRBV7-3 to TRBJ2-2; no definite D call. This CDR3 spans 14 amino acids. Germline-derived CDR1 and CDR2 are SGHTA and FQGTGA. Trimming pared 2 bases from V and 5 bases from J, leaving 9 bases between. CDR3 nucleotides: TGTGCCAGCAGCTTACGAGGCGGAACCGGGGAGCTGTTTTTT. Encoded protein: CASSLRGGTGELFF.

The rearrangement links TRBV7-9 to TRBJ1-2, with a weak D call TRBD1 (5 bases). This CDR3 region has 11 residues. CDR1 and CDR2 from the germline V gene are SEHNR and FQNEAQ (reference sequence). V was shortened by 10 bases and J by 6 bases, with 12 bases between the two germline ends. The CDR3 reads CATVGEDGYTF. The CDR3 nucleotides read TGTGCCACGGTGGGGGAGGATGGCTACACCTTC. The variable domain in full, with the rest retrieved from reference TRBV7-9 and TRBJ1-2, is DTGVSQNPRHKITKRGQNVTFRCDPISEHNRLYWYRQTLGQGPEFLTYFQNEAQLEKSRLLSDRFSAERPKGSFSTLEIQRTEQGDSAMYLCATVGEDGYTFGSGTRLTVV.

The table lists this clone with a count of one. The J gene is TRBJ2-7, the V gene TRBV11-2; 7 positions agree with TRBD1. The CDR3 covers 15 residues. Germline V CDR1 and CDR2: SGHAT, FQNNGV. V shed 5 bases, J shed 5 bases, and the junction held 12 bases outside the gene matches. CDR3 sequence (DNA): TGTGCCAGCAGCCTAGGGGGCGGACTTTCAAACGAGCAGTACTTC. The encoded protein is CASSLGGGLSNEQYF.

This clone was seen a handful of times. The chain couples TRBV18 to TRBJ2-3; 9 bases map to TRBD1. Germline V lookup: CDR1 KGHSH, CDR2 LQKENI. The V gene end was trimmed by 4 bases and the J gene end by 4 bases; junction bases not matched to a gene: 12. The CDR3 totals 17 residues. This chain's CDR3 is CASSLPIRTGVADTQYF. CDR3 in DNA: TGTGCCAGCTCACTCCCGATCAGGACAGGGGTGGCAGATACGCAGTATTTT.

The chain carries TRBV12-3 or TRBV12-4 and TRBJ1-1, with D possibly matching TRBD1 (5 bases). The CDR3 loop spans 13 amino acids. V shed 7 bases and J shed 4 bases, with 13 bases lying between them. CDR3 loop: CASTSNRGTEAFF. The CDR3 DNA follows: TGTGCCAGCACCTCAAATAGGGGCACTGAAGCTTTCTTT.

V gene TRBV4-1 combines with J gene TRBJ2-1; 11 bases align to TRBD2. Germline V lookup: CDR1 MGHRA, CDR2 YSYEKL. J gave up 2 bases and V 4 bases, and 4 bases lay outside the gene matches. The CDR3 is 16 residues long. CDR3 nucleotides: TGCGCCAGCAGCCGCCGACTAGCGGGAACCTACAATGAGCAGTTCTTC. It encodes CASSRRLAGTYNEQFF.

V usage is TRBV7-2 and J usage is TRBJ2-7, with D perhaps assigned TRBD1 or TRBD2 (5 bases each). Trimming removed 5 bases at V and 4 bases at J, with 18 bases between. The CDR3 is made up of 15 amino acids. Germline V CDR1 and CDR2: SGHTA, FQGNSA. CDR3 DNA: TGTGCCAGCAGCCTCAAACCCGGGACGGAATACGAGCAGTACTTC. Protein: CASSLKPGTEYEQYF.

The J gene is TRBJ1-2, the V gene TRBV14; D unclear. Per the germline V gene, CDR1 is SGHDN and CDR2 is FVKESK. The CDR3 length is 15 residues. The germline V and J ends were trimmed by 0 bases and 7 bases, with 15 bases remaining between them. The CDR3 region has the DNA TGTGCCAGCAGCCAAGATTCGGGCAGCGGCTCTGGCTACACCTTC. Its protein product is CASSQDSGSGSGYTF.